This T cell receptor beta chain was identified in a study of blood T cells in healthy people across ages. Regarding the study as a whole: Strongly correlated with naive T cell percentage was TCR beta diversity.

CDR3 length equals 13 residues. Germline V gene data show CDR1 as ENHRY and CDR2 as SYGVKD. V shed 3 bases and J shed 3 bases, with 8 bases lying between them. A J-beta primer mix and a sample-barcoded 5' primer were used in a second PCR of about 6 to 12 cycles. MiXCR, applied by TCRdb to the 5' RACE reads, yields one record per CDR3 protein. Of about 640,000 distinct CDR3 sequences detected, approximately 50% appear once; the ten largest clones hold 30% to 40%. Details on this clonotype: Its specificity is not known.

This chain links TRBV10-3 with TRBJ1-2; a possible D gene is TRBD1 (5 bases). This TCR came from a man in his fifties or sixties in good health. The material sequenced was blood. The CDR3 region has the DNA TGTGCCATCAGTGACAGGGAGGACTATGGCTACACCTTC. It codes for CAISDREDYGYTF.